Sequencing of this TCR beta chain was carried out in a study of beta chain features in type 1 diabetes. Overall study: All of the samples together had around 110,000,000 sorted cells examined. Study-wide results and caveats: TCRB CDR3s from Type 1 diabetes patients were moderately but significantly shorter in all four CD4+ subsets. Patients' naive, central memory and regulatory TCRB repertoires appeared more alike than those of healthy donors. When VDJ junctions were examined, type 1 diabetes patients showed fewer insertions and more deletions.

This clone was seen a handful of times. No antigen is known for it. The CDR3 has 15 amino acids. The V gene's germline CDR1 is GTSNPN and CDR2 SVGIG (reference sequence). Trimming removed 3 bases at V and 0 bases at J, with 9 bases between. As every portion of the isolated RNA was reverse transcribed, the sequencing read expressed TCRB transcripts. Data came from immunoSEQ multiplex PCR; TCRdb stores just in-frame clones and leaves some out. The data hold hundreds of thousands of clones, with roughly 31% observed a single time. The material sequenced was naive CD4+ T cells from blood. The rearrangement links TRBV30 to TRBJ2-6; maybe TRBD1 (5 bases). The receptor was derived from a young man in good health. CDR3 amino acids: CAWSADSSGANVLTF. The CDR3 nucleotides read TGTGCCTGGAGCGCCGACAGCTCTGGGGCCAACGTCCTGACTTTC.